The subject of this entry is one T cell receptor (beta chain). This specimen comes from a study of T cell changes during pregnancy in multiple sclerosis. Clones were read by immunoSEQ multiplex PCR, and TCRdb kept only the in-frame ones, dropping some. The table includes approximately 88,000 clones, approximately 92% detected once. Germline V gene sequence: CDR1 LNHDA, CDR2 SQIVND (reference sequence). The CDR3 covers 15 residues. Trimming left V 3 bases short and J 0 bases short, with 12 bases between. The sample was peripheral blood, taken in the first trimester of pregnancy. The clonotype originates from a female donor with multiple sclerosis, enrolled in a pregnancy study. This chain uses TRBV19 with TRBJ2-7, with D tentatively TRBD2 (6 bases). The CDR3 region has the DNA TGTGCCAGTAGTATTTGGAGGGATGGCTCCTACGAGCAGTACTTC. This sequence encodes CASSIWRDGSYEQYF.